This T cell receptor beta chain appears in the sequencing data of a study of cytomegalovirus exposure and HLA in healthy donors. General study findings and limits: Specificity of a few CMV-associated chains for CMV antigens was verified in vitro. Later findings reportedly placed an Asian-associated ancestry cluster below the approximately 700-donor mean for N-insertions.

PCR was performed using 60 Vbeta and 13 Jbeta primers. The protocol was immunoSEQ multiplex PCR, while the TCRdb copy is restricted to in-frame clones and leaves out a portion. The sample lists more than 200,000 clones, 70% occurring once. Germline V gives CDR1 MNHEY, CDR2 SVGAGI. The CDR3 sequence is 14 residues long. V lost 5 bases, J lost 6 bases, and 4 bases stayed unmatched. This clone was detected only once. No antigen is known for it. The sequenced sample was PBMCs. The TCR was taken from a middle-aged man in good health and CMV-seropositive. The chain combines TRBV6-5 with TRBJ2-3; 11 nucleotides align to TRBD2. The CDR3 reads CASSAPSGGDTQYF. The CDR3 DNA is TGTGCCAGCAGTGCCCCTAGCGGGGGGGATACGCAGTATTTT.